The 21 T cell receptor beta chains given below trace back to one sample, sequenced in a study of blood T cell repertoires in COVID-19. TCRdb keeps only in-frame clones here, not all; method: immunoSEQ multiplex PCR. In the table there are under 60,000 clones, roughly 80% of which are singletons. Sequencing was carried out using peripheral blood. All receptors come from a man aged 60 to 69 with acute or convalescent COVID-19.

V and J are TRBV4-3 and TRBJ2-3; D possibly corresponds to TRBD2 (6 bases). The CDR3 runs to 15 residues. The germline CDR1 and CDR2 sequences are LGHNA and YSLEER. With 1 base removed from V and 1 base from J, the gap between germline ends came to 9 bases. The CDR3 loop reads CASSQVTGGTDTQYF. As DNA, the CDR3 is TGCGCCAGCAGCCAAGTTACGGGGGGCACAGATACGCAGTATTTT.

The J gene is TRBJ1-1, the V gene TRBV30, with 8 bases fitting TRBD1. Trimming cost V 3 bases and J 1 base; bases outside gene matches: 4. The germline gives CDR1 GTSNPN, CDR2 SVGIG (reference sequence). There are 14 residues in the CDR3. Here the CDR3 reads CAWRRGTGNTEAFF. The DNA for the CDR3 is TGTGCCTGGAGAAGGGGGACAGGGAACACTGAAGCTTTCTTT.

This clone has more than one count but fewer than ten. This chain joins TRBV9 and TRBJ1-4, with TRBD1 matching over 8 bases. Germline-derived CDR1 and CDR2 are SGDLS and YYNGEE. J lost 7 bases, V lost 0 bases, and 11 bases had no gene match. This CDR3 has 17 residues. The CDR3: CASSVAHGQGGVEKLFF. For the CDR3, the DNA is TGTGCCAGCAGCGTAGCCCACGGACAGGGAGGGGTTGAAAAACTGTTTTTT.

This clone has only a few counts. The rearrangement links TRBV6-5 to TRBJ1-5; D is ambiguous. The CDR3 loop spans 15 amino acids. Germline assignment: CDR1 MNHEY and CDR2 SVGAGI. V was shortened by 0 bases and J by 4 bases, with 10 bases between the two germline ends. CDR3 in DNA: TGTGCCAGCAGTTACTCCTCTGGCGGTAATCAGCCCCAGCATTTT. It codes for CASSYSSGGNQPQHF.

This clone was seen just once. The chain links TRBV7-2 to TRBJ1-5; D is possibly TRBD1 (5 bases). The germline V and J ends were trimmed by 5 bases and 4 bases, with 9 bases remaining between them. Germline loops: CDR1 SGHTA, CDR2 FQGNSA. This CDR3 region has 13 residues. For the CDR3, the DNA is TGTGCCAGCAGCAAGGAGGGGAATCAGCCCCAGCATTTT. This encodes CASSKEGNQPQHF.

V and J are TRBV5-1 and TRBJ1-2; TRBD1 might be the D (6 bases). Trimming pared 0 bases from V and 8 bases from J, leaving 11 bases between. The length of the CDR3 is 13 residues. Germline V gene sequence: CDR1 SGHRS, CDR2 YFSETQ. The CDR3 bases are TGCGCCAGCAGCTTGGAGGCAGGGGACGGCTACACCTTC. This translates into CASSLEAGDGYTF.

The genes are TRBV3-1 (or the pseudogene TRBV3-2) and TRBJ2-4, with TRBD2 matching 12 bases. Germline-derived CDR1 and CDR2 are LGHDT and YNNKEL (reference sequence). V gave up 4 bases and J gave up 3 bases; unmatched junction bases: 7. The CDR3 extends over 17 amino acids. The CDR3 DNA sequence: TGTGCCAGCAGCCTTCCTAGCGGGGGGGCCGGCAAAAACATTCAGTACTTC. It is translated as CASSLPSGGAGKNIQYF.

The genes are TRBV3-1 (or the pseudogene TRBV3-2) and TRBJ2-7, with D possibly being TRBD2 (6 bases). Per germline, CDR1 LGHDT and CDR2 YNNKEL (reference sequence). There are 17 residues in the CDR3. Trimming took 0 bases from V and 0 from J, leaving 15 bases between them. In DNA form, the CDR3 reads TGTGCCAGCAGCCAAGAATTCCGGCTAGCGAGCTCCTACGAGCAGTACTTC. This encodes CASSQEFRLASSYEQYF.

This chain uses TRBV3-1 (or the pseudogene TRBV3-2) with TRBJ2-5, with D uncertain. Looked up from germline, CDR1 is LGHDT and CDR2 is YNNKEL (reference sequence). V was cut by 3 bases and J by 4 bases, with 3 bases left in between. The CDR3 consists of 11 residues. The CDR3 coding sequence is TGTGCCAGCAGCCATCGAGAGACCCAGTACTTC. This codes for CASSHRETQYF.

The rearrangement uses TRBV9 and TRBJ1-4, with 7 nucleotides matching TRBD1. This CDR3 comprises 14 residues. The trim removed 2 bases at V and 7 bases at J, leaving 5 bases unmatched. The germline CDR1 and CDR2 sequences are SGDLS and YYNGEE. For the CDR3, the DNA is TGTGCCAGCAGCGTGAGGCAGGGGGGTGAAAAACTGTTTTTT. Its protein is CASSVRQGGEKLFF.

The gene calls are TRBV20-1 and TRBJ2-3, with unresolved D. In germline, CDR1 is DFQATT, CDR2 SNEGSKA (reference sequence). This CDR3 has 11 amino acids. The V end was cut by 6 bases, the J end by 6 bases, with 10 bases between. The CDR3 coding sequence is TGCAGTGCCACTACTGGGGATACGCAGTATTTT. Amino acid sequence: CSATTGDTQYF.

The chain is built from TRBV5-6 and TRBJ1-2; 10 bases are a match to TRBD1. This CDR3 has 16 residues. Germline-derived CDR1 and CDR2 are SGHDT and YYEEEE. V dropped 4 bases and J dropped 6; count of bases not matched to a gene: 12. The CDR3 nucleotides read TGTGCCAGCAGCACGCAGGGACAGGGGAGGAACGATGGCTACACCTTC. Amino acids: CASSTQGQGRNDGYTF.

The CDR3 coding sequence is TGTGCCAGCAGTTACGGGCAGCTCTATAATTCACCCCTCCACTTT. This codes for CASSYGQLYNSPLHF. The chain combines TRBV6-5 with TRBJ1-6; D is ambiguous. CDR3 size: 15 residues. The germline CDR1 and CDR2 sequences are MNHEY and SVGAGI. Trimming pared 2 bases from V and 3 bases from J, leaving 8 bases between.

J is TRBJ2-1 and V is TRBV7-2; D may be TRBD2 (6 bases). The CDR3 is 15 amino acids. The germline gives CDR1 SGHTA, CDR2 FQGNSA. Between the trimmed V and J ends, which lost 1 base and 10 bases, there was a span of 17 bases. The CDR3 DNA is TGTGCCAGCAGCTTAGGCGGATCTCGGGGAGGCGAGCAGTTCTTC. Translating gives CASSLGGSRGGEQFF.

The J gene is TRBJ2-7, the V gene TRBV29-1; TRBD2 aligns across 11 bases. CDR3 size: 15 residues. Germline V gene data show CDR1 as SQVTM and CDR2 as ANQGSEA. After removal of 1 base from V and 1 base from J, the junction contained 3 bases not matched to a gene. CDR3 DNA: TGCAGCGTTGAAGGGACTAGCGGGCGATCCTACGAGCAGTACTTC. As protein: CSVEGTSGRSYEQYF.

The chain is built from TRBV3-1 (or the pseudogene TRBV3-2) and TRBJ2-2; D might be TRBD2 (5 bases). Germline V gene lookup returns CDR1 LGHDT and CDR2 YNNKEL (reference sequence). The CDR3 totals 15 residues. V gave up 2 bases and J gave up 3 bases, with 10 bases separating them. CDR3 in amino acids: CASSQRWEYTGELFF. The CDR3 DNA is TGTGCCAGCAGCCAAAGGTGGGAGTACACCGGGGAGCTGTTTTTT.

This chain connects TRBV10-3 to TRBJ1-6; D is uncertain. Germline values: CDR1 ENHRY, CDR2 SYGVKD. The CDR3 spans 13 residues. Trimming cost V 6 bases and J 5 bases, with 8 bases left between them. CDR3 nucleotide sequence: TGTGCCATCAGCGGGAGAGATAATTCACCCCTCCACTTT. This encodes CAISGRDNSPLHF.

This chain joins TRBV30 and TRBJ1-3; TRBD1 is a possible D gene (6 bases). CDR3 size: 15 residues. The germline V and J ends were trimmed by 2 bases and 5 bases, with 16 bases remaining between them. Germline lookup yields CDR1 GTSNPN and CDR2 SVGIG (reference sequence). The CDR3 DNA reads TGTGCCTGGAGTCCCCGGGGGGCCGTCCGAAACACCATATATTTT. Translating it yields CAWSPRGAVRNTIYF.

V gene TRBV5-5 combines with J gene TRBJ2-1; TRBD1 matches at 9 bases. Trimming took 1 base from V and 5 from J; bases not matched to a gene: 4. Germline values: CDR1 SGHKS, CDR2 YYEKEE (reference sequence). This CDR3 region has 15 residues. CDR3 bases: TGTGCCAGCAGCTTGCAAGGGACAGGGAACAATGAGCAGTTCTTC. Translating it yields CASSLQGTGNNEQFF.

The CDR3 sequence is CASGLVPDRVEQFF. As DNA, the CDR3 is TGTGCTAGTGGTTTGGTACCCGACAGGGTGGAGCAGTTCTTC. The chain links TRBV12-5 to TRBJ2-1, with 7 bases fitting TRBD1. This CDR3 is built from 14 residues. Germline values: CDR1 LGHNT, CDR2 FRNRAP. V dropped 0 bases and J dropped 10; count of bases not matched to a gene: 6. The full variable domain, its missing parts supplied by reference TRBV12-5 and TRBJ2-1, is DARVTQTPRHKVTEMGQEVTMRCQPILGHNTVFWYRQTMMQGLELLAYFRNRAPLDDSGMPKDRFSAEMPDATLATLKIQPSEPRDSAVYFCASGLVPDRVEQFFGPGTRLTVL.

The chain employs TRBV11-2 and TRBJ2-3, with 11 bases identical to TRBD2. Per the germline V gene, CDR1 is SGHAT and CDR2 is FQNNGV. This CDR3 has 18 amino acids. Unmatched junction bases numbered 9, after V lost 1 base and J lost 3 bases. The DNA for the CDR3 is TGTGCCAGCAGCTTAGGATCCCTAGCGGGGGGCCAAACAGATACGCAGTATTTT. Translating gives CASSLGSLAGGQTDTQYF.